The TCR beta chain under discussion was sequenced for a study of radiotherapy plus CTLA-4 blockade in lung cancer. Study outcomes and limitations: Response, reportedly, was best predicted by interferon-beta along with early blood T cell clone dynamics. Once radiotherapy plus ipilimumab had been given, TCR clones derived from tumor expanded in blood.

People whose metastatic non-small-cell lung cancer was chemo-refractory got focal radiation along with CTLA-4 blockade by ipilimumab. The repertoire was sequenced with immunoSEQ multiplex PCR; TCRdb's copy has only in-frame clones and lacks some. Here the sample spans about 60,000 clones, around 80% being singletons. Worth noting for this clone: Antigen unknown.

V lost 2 bases and J lost 1, with 14 bases in between. CDR3 size: 16 residues. CDR1 MGHRA and CDR2 YSYEKL come from the germline V gene. This chain links TRBV4-1 with TRBJ1-1, with D hard to call. The sample in question was peripheral blood, obtained from a patient treated with radiotherapy plus ipilimumab. The sequence came from a human donor with non-small cell lung cancer who had a partial response to radiotherapy plus ipilimumab. The CDR3 here is CASSQLGRGRNTEAFF. The CDR3 bases are TGCGCCAGCAGCCAACTAGGAAGAGGGAGGAACACTGAAGCTTTCTTT.